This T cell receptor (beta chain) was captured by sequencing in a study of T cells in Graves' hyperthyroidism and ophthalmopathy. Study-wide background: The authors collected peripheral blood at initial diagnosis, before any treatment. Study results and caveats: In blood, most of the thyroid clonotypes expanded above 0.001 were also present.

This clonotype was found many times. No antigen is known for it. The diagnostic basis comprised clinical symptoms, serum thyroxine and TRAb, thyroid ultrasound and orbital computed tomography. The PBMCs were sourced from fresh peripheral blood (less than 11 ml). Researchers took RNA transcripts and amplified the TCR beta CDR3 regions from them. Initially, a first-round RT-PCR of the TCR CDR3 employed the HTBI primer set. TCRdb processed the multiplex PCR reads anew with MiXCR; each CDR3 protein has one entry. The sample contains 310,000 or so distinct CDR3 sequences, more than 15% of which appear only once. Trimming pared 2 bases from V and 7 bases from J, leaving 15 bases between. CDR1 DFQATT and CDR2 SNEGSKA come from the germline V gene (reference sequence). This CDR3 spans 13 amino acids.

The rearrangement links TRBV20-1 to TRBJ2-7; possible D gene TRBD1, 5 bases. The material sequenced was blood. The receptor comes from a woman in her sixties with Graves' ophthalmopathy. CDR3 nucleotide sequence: TGCAGTGCTAGACAGGGAAGAGGTGGTGAGCAGTACTTC. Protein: CSARQGRGGEQYF.